This is a list of T cell receptor beta chains from one sample in a study of PD-1 blockade in classical Hodgkin lymphoma. Repertoires were generated with immunoSEQ multiplex PCR, while TCRdb's copy carries only in-frame clones and drops some. Here the sample spans around 41,000 clones, 76% being singletons. Source: peripheral blood mononuclear cells (PBMCs), taken at baseline. These TCRs come from a human donor with classical Hodgkin lymphoma. Each CDR3 is given with its conserved first and last residue. Clone size, where shown, is once, few, many, or a class for clones that have expanded.

v_call	j_call	clone_size	cdr3_aa
TRBV11-3	TRBJ2-5	.	CASSLGRTGRETQYF
TRBV5-1	TRBJ1-6	.	CASSLVPGGASPLHF
TRBV5-1	TRBJ2-1	.	CASSTVAGVGNEQFF
TRBV5-4	TRBJ2-3	.	CASSPRTSGYLSTDTQYF
TRBV5-4	TRBJ2-5	few	CASSQGLAGETQYF
TRBV5-4	TRBJ1-4	.	CASSSGDGYEKLFF
TRBV7-9	TRBJ2-7	.	CASSSGTWDEQYF
TRBV6-1	TRBJ1-1	few	CASSQYWNTEAFF
TRBV7-6	TRBJ2-7	.	CASSLNRVSYEQYF
TRBV28	TRBJ2-7	.	CASSSSSTVMVQYF
TRBV4-1	TRBJ1-4	.	CASSQDRDRGRDEKLFF
TRBV11-2	TRBJ2-7	.	CASSLVSVLGQYF
TRBV14	TRBJ2-3	few	CASSWADTQYF
TRBV6-5	TRBJ1-1	.	CASSSKPRVTEAFF
TRBV28	TRBJ1-5	.	CASSQVGFNQPQHF
TRBV7-8	TRBJ1-5	.	CASSLEGLSSNQPQHF
TRBV6-6	TRBJ2-2	.	CASRLAGGTGELFF
TRBV18	TRBJ2-7	.	CASSPLEAYEQYF
TRBV9	TRBJ1-2	.	CASSPDLQGPGYTF
TRBV9	TRBJ1-4	.	CASSVDPNEKLFF
TRBV19	TRBJ2-1	.	CASRGGRALYEQFF
TRBV4-1	TRBJ2-3	.	CASSQVDMGLTTDTQYF
TRBV7-9	TRBJ1-4	once	CASSSGGGAVEKLFF
TRBV4-2	TRBJ1-2	.	CASSQELRRGGQNYGYTF
TRBV19	TRBJ2-7	few	CASTTGRGQGEQYF
TRBV6-1	TRBJ1-3	few	CASSENPGTVFF